What follows are 14 T cell receptor beta chains derived from one specimen sequenced in a study of blood T cell repertoires in COVID-19. Measured with immunoSEQ multiplex PCR; TCRdb has only the in-frame clones, and not every one. The sample comprises approximately 96,000 clones, about 95% of which are singletons, and roughly 4.7% rests with the top ten. The sequenced sample was peripheral blood. The receptors here all came from a human donor with active COVID-19. The donor label of this sample is uncertain.

This clone was found a few times. This chain uses TRBV24-1 with TRBJ1-2; 8 bases align to TRBD1. The V gene end was trimmed by 11 bases and the J gene end by 5 bases; junction bases not matched to a gene: 6. This CDR3 has 12 amino acids. CDR1 and CDR2 (germline): KGHDR, SFDVKD. The CDR3 DNA is TGTGCCAAGACACAGGGGGAGTATGGCTACACCTTC. Translating gives CAKTQGEYGYTF.

The chain recombines TRBV27 with TRBJ2-7, with a weak D call TRBD2 (6 bases). The germline V gene encodes CDR1 MNHEY and CDR2 SMNVEV (reference sequence). Between the trimmed V and J ends, which lost 4 bases and 1 base, there was a span of 8 bases. There are 13 residues in the CDR3. The CDR3, as DNA: TGTGCCAGCAGTTATAGCGGATCCTACGAGCAGTACTTC. Its translation: CASSYSGSYEQYF.

This chain joins TRBV6-1 and TRBJ1-4; 8 positions agree with TRBD1. CDR3 length: 14 residues. Germline CDR1 MNHNS, CDR2 SASEGT. V dropped 3 bases and J dropped 4; count of bases not matched to a gene: 1. In DNA form, the CDR3 reads TGTGCCAGCAGTGACACAGGGGGTAATGAAAAACTGTTTTTT. This translates into CASSDTGGNEKLFF.

The rearrangement joins TRBV7-9 to TRBJ2-1, with D maybe TRBD1 (6 bases). The ends were cut back, 4 bases at V and 1 base at J, with 20 bases in the middle. The V gene's germline CDR1 is SEHNR and CDR2 FQNEAQ (reference sequence). The CDR3 has 18 amino acids. The CDR3 sequence is CASSWFQGNRGSYNEQFF. DNA for the CDR3: TGTGCCAGCAGCTGGTTTCAGGGGAATAGGGGGTCCTACAATGAGCAGTTCTTC.

The chain links TRBV10-3 to TRBJ2-2, with 10 bases matching TRBD1. The V segment lost 6 bases and the J segment 3 bases; nucleotides outside the gene matches: 4. The germline V gene has CDR1 ENHRY and CDR2 SYGVKD. The CDR3 has 15 residues. CDR3 in amino acids: CAIRTGGVDTGELFF. In DNA, the CDR3 is TGTGCCATCAGGACAGGGGGCGTCGACACCGGGGAGCTGTTTTTT.

The CDR3 reads CASSSPSGRLYEQYF. The CDR3 DNA reads TGTGCCAGCAGTTCCCCGAGCGGTCGCCTTTACGAGCAGTACTTC. This chain uses TRBV27 with TRBJ2-7, with D tentatively TRBD2 (5 bases). From germline, CDR1 is MNHEY and CDR2 SMNVEV (reference sequence). Trimming removed 4 bases at V and 4 bases at J, with 17 bases between. This CDR3 comprises 15 residues.

CDR3 amino acids: CASSPGLERSYNEQFF. The CDR3 DNA sequence: TGTGCCAGCAGCCCGGGTCTAGAGCGCTCCTACAATGAGCAGTTCTTC. The chain recombines TRBV9 with TRBJ2-1; the D is unclear. With 4 bases removed from V and 0 bases from J, the gap between germline ends came to 14 bases. CDR3 length: 16 residues. Germline CDR1 reads SGDLS; CDR2 reads YYNGEE.

The chain carries TRBV24-1 and TRBJ2-1; TRBD2 aligns across 9 bases. This CDR3 has 17 amino acids. Germline V CDR1 and CDR2: KGHDR, SFDVKD. V was pared by 3 bases and J by 6 bases, with 11 bases of the junction left unmatched. The CDR3 region has the DNA TGTGCCACCAGTGATCCCCTTCCGGCGGGAGGGCTCAATGAGCAGTTCTTC. Translating gives CATSDPLPAGGLNEQFF.

The V gene is TRBV9, the J gene TRBJ2-7; 8 bases fit TRBD1. In germline, CDR1 is SGDLS, CDR2 YYNGEE. This CDR3 has 15 residues. Trimming at V came to 2 bases and at J to 0 bases, leaving 4 bases not matched to a gene. The CDR3 coding sequence is TGTGCCAGCAGCGTCGGGACAGGCTTCTCCTACGAGCAGTACTTC. It yields the protein CASSVGTGFSYEQYF.

The chain uses TRBV5-5 and TRBJ2-5, with 11 bases fitting TRBD2. The J segment lost 2 bases and the V segment lost 4 bases, leaving 7 bases of the junction unmatched. This CDR3 is built from 16 residues. Germline V lookup: CDR1 SGHKS, CDR2 YYEKEE (reference sequence). The CDR3 sequence: CASSSGLAGLQETQYF. DNA of the CDR3: TGTGCCAGCAGCAGTGGACTAGCGGGTCTACAAGAGACCCAGTACTTC. Combining the CDR3 with reference TRBV5-5 and TRBJ2-5 gives the whole variable domain DAGVTQSPTHLIKTRGQQVTLRCSPISGHKSVSWYQQVLGQGPQFIFQYYEKEERGRGNFPDRFSARQFPNYSSELNVNALLLGDSALYLCASSSGLAGLQETQYFGPGTRLLVL.

This clone has a handful of counts. The chain is built from TRBV28 and TRBJ1-2; 8 positions match TRBD1. CDR3 length: 15 amino acids. With V trimmed by 10 bases and J by 3 bases, 13 bases remained unmatched. The germline V gene encodes CDR1 MDHEN and CDR2 SYDVKM. The CDR3 here is CAIAHSRGRDYGYTF. The CDR3 coding sequence is TGTGCCATCGCGCACTCCAGGGGGCGGGACTATGGCTACACCTTC.

The chain has TRBV24-1 and TRBJ1-1; TRBD1 might be the D (5 bases). Germline V gene sequence: CDR1 KGHDR, CDR2 SFDVKD. The CDR3 spans 20 residues. Trimming removed 0 bases at V and 0 bases at J, with 22 bases between. In DNA form, the CDR3 reads TGTGCCACCAGTGATTTGTCCAGGGACCTGGGAGGCGTTATGAACACTGAAGCTTTCTTT. This sequence encodes CATSDLSRDLGGVMNTEAFF.

The rearrangement uses TRBV5-1 and TRBJ1-5; D is unclear. V lost 3 bases, J lost 3 bases, and 13 bases lay in between. CDR1 and CDR2 (germline): SGHRS, YFSETQ. This CDR3 has 15 residues. CDR3 sequence: CASSSTGGLNQPQHF. CDR3 coding DNA: TGCGCCAGCAGCTCCACTGGAGGGCTCAATCAGCCCCAGCATTTT. Complete variable domain (other parts from reference TRBV5-1 and TRBJ1-5): KAGVTQTPRYLIKTRGQQVTLSCSPISGHRSVSWYQQTPGQGLQFLFEYFSETQRNKGNFPGRFSGRQFSNSRSEMNVSTLELGDSALYLCASSSTGGLNQPQHFGDGTRLSIL.

The V gene is TRBV19, the J gene TRBJ2-5, with TRBD2 matching over 13 bases. Trimming cost V 4 bases and J 2 bases; bases outside gene matches: 4. The CDR3 spans 16 residues. The V gene's germline CDR1 is LNHDA and CDR2 SQIVND (reference sequence). The CDR3 DNA sequence: TGTGCCAGTAGTACAGGACTAGCGGGGGCACAAGAGACCCAGTACTTC. It encodes CASSTGLAGAQETQYF.